The text below deals with one T cell receptor (beta chain). As yet, its antigen is unknown. CDR3 length equals 14 residues. CDR1 and CDR2 from the germline V gene are SGHRS and YFSETQ. Germline trimming cut 3 bases from V and 9 bases from J; bases unmatched to any gene: 3. Profiling relied on immunoSEQ multiplex PCR, and the TCRdb table lists in-frame clones only, not all of them. The table has around 1 million clones, about 80% seen once. The sample is drawn from a study of shared clonotypes between healthy human individuals. Study results and limitations: It was expected that sequencing depth would affect clonotype sharing among donors.

The study drew all its donors from Caucasian adults living in Nashville, Tennessee. The chain employs TRBV5-1 and TRBJ2-1; TRBD2 matches 13 bases. Sequencing input: memory CD4+ T cells sorted from blood. The subset: CD45RA-negative fraction. This clonotype originated in a man in his late teens or twenties in good health. The CDR3 DNA is TGCGCCAGCAGCTCACGGACTAGCGGGGGTGAGCAGTTCTTC. This translates into CASSSRTSGGEQFF.